The sample holds a few counts of the clone carrying this T cell receptor (beta chain). The data originate from a study of blood T cell repertoires in COVID-19. Libraries were prepared by immunoSEQ multiplex PCR; TCRdb keeps only in-frame clonotypes and omits some of them. Among around 90,000 clones, around 90% were seen once, and the ten largest hold around 2.1%. Seattle patient enrollment occurred during active infection, with longitudinal follow-up thereafter. In germline, CDR1 is ENHRY, CDR2 SYGVKD. This CDR3 is built from 14 residues. Deletions cut 3 bases from V and 10 bases from J, with 13 bases between.

The clonotype comes from a man in his forties or fifties with COVID-19, enrolled during active disease. V and J are TRBV10-3 and TRBJ1-6; D is possibly TRBD1 (6 bases). Sample: peripheral blood. The CDR3 DNA is TGTGCCATCAGTGAATCGGGGGGGGCGTCACCCCTCCACTTT. This sequence encodes CAISESGGASPLHF.